This TCR beta chain is from a study of blood T cell repertoires in COVID-19. Study at large: T cells, B-cell-depleted T cells, or PBMCs provided the cDNA or gDNA that served as material.

Cohorts were assigned according to the clinical history that participants reported. The CDR3 runs 15 residues. From germline, CDR1 is ENHRY and CDR2 SYGVKD. After removal of 6 bases from V and 2 bases from J, the junction contained 9 bases not matched to a gene. The repertoire was sequenced with immunoSEQ multiplex PCR; TCRdb's copy has only in-frame clones and lacks some. This sample has 200,000 to 300,000 clones; about 89% occur once, and the top ten carry 3.5% to 5%. Input material: PBMCs or T cells enriched from blood (not recorded which). The J gene is TRBJ1-1, the V gene TRBV10-3, with TRBD1 matching 7 bases. The clonotype originates from a woman aged 30 to 39 who had recovered from COVID-19. The CDR3 spells CAIREKQGRNTEAFF. The CDR3 DNA sequence: TGTGCCATCAGAGAAAAACAGGGGCGCAACACTGAAGCTTTCTTT.